Shown below are 13 T cell receptor beta chains from a single sample sequenced in a study of T cell responses to AZD1222 COVID-19 vaccine. Method: immunoSEQ multiplex PCR; TCRdb's copy keeps in-frame clones and lacks some. The sample includes 180,000 or so clones, about nine tenths seen only once; the top ten take 1.5% to 2%. Sequencing used peripheral blood, obtained 28 days after the second AZD1222 dose. The receptor set was obtained from an adult who received the AZD1222 COVID-19 vaccine.

The chain uses TRBV3-1 (or the pseudogene TRBV3-2) and TRBJ1-5, with a tentative D call TRBD1 (5 bases). The germline V gene encodes CDR1 LGHDT and CDR2 YNNKEL (reference sequence). Trimming removed 6 bases from V and 4 bases from J, with 10 bases in between. The CDR3 runs 13 residues. The CDR3: CASSGTYNQPQHF. The CDR3 DNA reads as TGTGCCAGCAGTGGGACTTATAATCAGCCCCAGCATTTT.

Here the CDR3 reads CASSVEPDNSYEQYF. In DNA form, the CDR3 reads TGTGCCAGCAGCGTAGAGCCTGACAACTCCTACGAGCAGTACTTC. The gene calls are TRBV9 and TRBJ2-7; D call uncertain. The V gene lost 0 bases and the J gene lost 0 bases, with 10 bases spanning the gap. The CDR3 contains 15 residues. Per germline, CDR1 SGDLS and CDR2 YYNGEE.

A single count supports this clone. The gene calls are TRBV5-1 and TRBJ2-1; 8 positions match TRBD1. J lost 0 bases, V lost 4 bases, and 0 bases had no gene match. This CDR3 has 14 amino acids. The V gene's germline CDR1 is SGHRS and CDR2 YFSETQ. DNA for the CDR3: TGCGCCAGCAGCGGACAGGGCTCCTACAATGAGCAGTTCTTC. Translation gives CASSGQGSYNEQFF.

This CDR3 reads CASSLRQGLGELFF. CDR3 nucleotide sequence: TGTGCCAGTAGTCTTAGACAGGGGCTAGGGGAGCTGTTTTTT. J is TRBJ2-2 and V is TRBV19, with 8 bases matching TRBD1. Trimming at V came to 5 bases and at J to 8 bases, leaving 7 bases not matched to a gene. Germline values: CDR1 LNHDA, CDR2 SQIVND (reference sequence). The CDR3 is 14 residues long.

The rearrangement uses TRBV6-6 and TRBJ1-2; D uncertain. The CDR3 has 12 residues. Trimming took 2 bases from V and 6 from J, leaving 7 bases between them. CDR1 is MNHNY and CDR2 is SVGAGI in the germline V gene (reference sequence). CDR3 region: CASSYERDGYTF. DNA of the CDR3: TGTGCCAGCAGTTACGAGAGGGATGGCTACACCTTC.

This clone was found once. The chain joins TRBV7-2 to TRBJ1-2, with D perhaps matching TRBD1 (5 bases). Looked up from germline, CDR1 is SGHTA and CDR2 is FQGNSA. The CDR3 is 14 residues long. With 6 bases removed from V and 5 bases from J, the gap between germline ends came to 16 bases. This chain's CDR3 is CASREAGTRYGYTF. The CDR3 coding sequence is TGTGCCAGCAGGGAAGCGGGGACTCGATATGGCTACACCTTC.

The chain employs TRBV4-3 and TRBJ2-6; the D is unclear. The CDR3 totals 16 residues. Trimming took 2 bases from V and 2 from J, leaving 10 bases between them. Germline CDR1 LGHNA, CDR2 YSLEER. This CDR3 is CASSQKEGTGANVLTF. CDR3 bases: TGCGCCAGCAGCCAAAAAGAAGGAACTGGGGCCAACGTCCTGACTTTC.

J is TRBJ1-5 and V is TRBV6-6; D unresolved. Germline values: CDR1 MNHNY, CDR2 SVGAGI (reference sequence). V was shortened by 6 bases and J by 4 bases, with 10 bases between the two germline ends. CDR3 length equals 13 residues. The CDR3 sequence is CASSFDGNQPQHF. The DNA for the CDR3 is TGTGCCAGCAGCTTCGATGGGAATCAGCCCCAGCATTTT.

The CDR3 DNA reads as TGTGCCAGCAGCCAGGGACAGGGCTATGGCTACACCTTC. It specifies CASSQGQGYGYTF. The chain couples TRBV3-1 (or the pseudogene TRBV3-2) to TRBJ1-2; 9 bases line up with TRBD1. Germline V gene lookup returns CDR1 LGHDT and CDR2 YNNKEL (reference sequence). This CDR3 is 13 amino acids long. V trimming: 3 bases; J trimming: 4 bases; junction bases outside the gene matches: 0.

The rearrangement links TRBV7-2 to TRBJ2-5; TRBD2 matches 12 bases. Unmatched junction bases numbered 9, after V lost 1 base and J lost 9 bases. CDR3 size: 16 residues. CDR1 is SGHTA, CDR2 FQGNSA, per germline. CDR3 DNA: TGTGCCAGCAGCTTAGGGTCTAGCGGGGGGGATTGGGCCCAGTACTTC. Residues: CASSLGSSGGDWAQYF. The whole variable domain, filled in from reference TRBV7-2 and TRBJ2-5, reads GAGVSQSPSNKVTEKGKDVELRCDPISGHTALYWYRQSLGQGLEFLIYFQGNSAPDKSGLPSDRFSAERTGGSVSTLTIQRTQQEDSAVYLCASSLGSSGGDWAQYFGPGTRLLVL.

This chain uses TRBV7-8 with TRBJ2-2; no clear D. This CDR3 has 16 amino acids. The germline CDR1 and CDR2 sequences are SGHVS and FQNEAQ. V was shortened by 1 base and J by 0 bases, with 9 bases between the two germline ends. The CDR3 DNA reads TGTGCCAGCAGCTTAGGCTGGCGAGCGAACACCGGGGAGCTGTTTTTT. This codes for CASSLGWRANTGELFF.

The chain is built from TRBV7-2 and TRBJ1-1, with D uncertain. Germline V gene sequence: CDR1 SGHTA, CDR2 FQGNSA. The V end lost 5 bases, the J end lost 4 bases, and 14 bases lay between the germline ends. CDR3 size: 14 residues. The CDR3 sequence: CASSLTLVSTEAFF. The CDR3 DNA sequence: TGTGCCAGCAGCCTTACCTTGGTTTCCACTGAAGCTTTCTTT.

The gene calls are TRBV11-2 and TRBJ2-7, with D perhaps TRBD1 or TRBD2 (6 bases each). Looked up from germline, CDR1 is SGHAT and CDR2 is FQNNGV. This CDR3 contains 15 residues. Trimming took off 4 bases at V and 6 bases at J, with 19 bases between the two ends. CDR3 sequence: CASSWGRGRWSEQYF. CDR3 DNA: TGTGCCAGCAGCTGGGGCCGGGGGCGCTGGTCCGAGCAGTACTTC.